These 29 T cell receptor beta chains originate from one sample sequenced in a study of molecular identifiers for immune sequencing clone quantification listed by TCRdb under 2018. The receptor library was made with PCR. Sequencing took place on an Illumina HiSeq 4000. TCRdb took the public reads, trimmed them with fastp at Q25, ran MiXCR for clone calling and kept in-frame beta chains. One record per CDR3 amino acid sequence lists the most common genes and DNA. For this sample there are about 300,000 distinct CDR3 sequences; about 20% appear just once. The top ten constitute 0.81% of the sample. What was sequenced was naive CD8+ T cells from blood, with Jurkat cell RNA spiked in. The cell subset or site label of this sample denotes: FACS-sorted CD8+CD4-CCR7+CD45RA+ naive T cells. The receptors derive from a human donor in good health. Some libraries in this study had Jurkat cell RNA spiked in.

This clonotype was observed many times. The CDR3 spells CASSQDLSSSSPLHF. The CDR3 region has the DNA TGCGCCAGCAGCCAAGATTTGTCCAGTAGCTCACCCCTCCACTTT. The rearrangement joins TRBV4-3 to TRBJ1-6; no firm D call. Germline assignment: CDR1 LGHNA and CDR2 YSLEER. Trimming pared 0 bases from V and 10 bases from J, leaving 13 bases between. The length of the CDR3 is 15 residues.

The rearrangement joins TRBV7-8 to TRBJ2-3, with 7 positions matching TRBD2. V dropped 5 bases and J dropped 2; count of bases not matched to a gene: 7. In germline, CDR1 is SGHVS, CDR2 FQNEAQ. CDR3 length: 15 residues. The DNA of the CDR3 is TGTGCCAGCAGCCCCCTGGCGGGGGACACAGATACGCAGTATTTT. Encoded protein: CASSPLAGDTDTQYF.

Worth noting for this clonotype: Being one base from a much bigger clone, this may be a read error. The gene calls are TRBV20-1 and TRBJ2-7; D tentatively reads TRBD1 or TRBD2 (5 bases each). Deletions cut 6 bases from V and 5 bases from J, with 17 bases between. The germline CDR1 and CDR2 sequences are DFQATT and SNEGSKA (reference sequence). The CDR3 is 13 residues long. CDR3 in amino acids: CSARGKGRDEQYF. CDR3 coding DNA: TGCAGTGCCCGAGGGAAGGGACGGGACGAGCAGTACTTC.

In its sample, this clonotype was seen a few times. In DNA form, the CDR3 reads TGTGCCAGCAGAGGGGGATTCTCGGGAGGGGTCGACAATGAGCAGTTCTTC. Protein: CASRGGFSGGVDNEQFF. This chain connects TRBV5-8 to TRBJ2-1; 8 bases are shared with TRBD2. Germline CDR1 is SGHTS and CDR2 is YDEGEE. The CDR3 contains 17 residues. Trimming at V came to 5 bases and at J to 5 bases, leaving 15 bases not matched to a gene.

Note on this clonotype: A much larger clone is a single base away; this may be a read error. The V gene is TRBV30, the J gene TRBJ2-3, with 7 bases lining up with TRBD1. The V gene's germline CDR1 is GTSNPN and CDR2 SVGIG (reference sequence). The ends lost 5 bases at V and 0 bases at J; junction bases unmatched: 5. The CDR3 loop spans 14 amino acids. The CDR3 DNA reads as TGTGCCTGGGGAGAAGGGGGCAGCACAGATACGCAGTATTTT. Protein product: CAWGEGGSTDTQYF.

This clonotype was counted between two and nine times. J is TRBJ1-6 and V is TRBV7-9; possible D gene TRBD1, 5 bases. Trimming left V 6 bases short and J 10 bases short, with 10 bases between. CDR3 length: 12 amino acids. In germline, CDR1 is SEHNR, CDR2 FQNEAQ (reference sequence). The CDR3 region is CASRDIGSPLHF. Written as DNA, the CDR3 is TGTGCCAGCAGGGACATAGGATCACCCCTCCACTTT.

The J gene is TRBJ2-7, the V gene TRBV27, with 10 positions matching TRBD2. With V trimmed by 5 bases and J by 5 bases, 18 bases remained unmatched. CDR3 length equals 18 residues. Germline V gene data show CDR1 as MNHEY and CDR2 as SMNVEV (reference sequence). CDR3 in amino acids: CASSPLTRTSGIRNEQYF. The CDR3 nucleotides are TGTGCCAGCAGTCCCCTGACCCGAACTAGCGGGATTAGGAACGAGCAGTACTTC.

The sample holds a few counts of this clonotype. The J gene is TRBJ2-7, the V gene TRBV7-9; a weak D match, TRBD2 (5 bases). Trimming removed 2 bases at V and 3 bases at J, with 11 bases between. The CDR3 contains 14 residues. Germline CDR1 is SEHNR and CDR2 is FQNEAQ (reference sequence). This CDR3 reads CASSLNERYYEQYF. In DNA, the CDR3 is TGTGCCAGCAGCTTAAATGAGCGGTACTACGAGCAGTACTTC.

This clonotype was picked up many times. The chain joins TRBV5-6 to TRBJ1-1; D not resolved. Germline CDR1 and CDR2: SGHDT and YYEEEE. The CDR3 is 13 amino acids. Trimming left V 4 bases short and J 7 bases short, with 14 bases between. CDR3 DNA: TGTGCCAGCAGCCTCTTCGTGCGGATTGAAGCTTTCTTT. Translation: CASSLFVRIEAFF. The full variable domain, in which reference TRBV5-6 and TRBJ1-1 provide the parts outside the CDR3, is DAGVTQSPTHLIKTRGQQVTLRCSPKSGHDTVSWYQQALGQGPQFIFQYYEEEERQRGNFPDRFSGHQFPNYSSELNVNALLLGDSALYLCASSLFVRIEAFFGQGTRLTVV.

This clonotype was detected a few times. V and J are TRBV6-6 and TRBJ2-5; maybe TRBD1 (5 bases). Trimming pared 2 bases from V and 1 base from J, leaving 8 bases between. The CDR3 runs 14 residues. Germline CDR1 is MNHNY and CDR2 is SVGAGI (reference sequence). CDR3 residues: CASSYGAVQETQYF. The CDR3 coding sequence is TGTGCCAGCAGTTACGGGGCGGTCCAAGAGACCCAGTACTTC.

The rearrangement uses TRBV30 and TRBJ2-7; 7 positions match TRBD1. The CDR3 sequence is 13 residues long. Germline CDR1 reads GTSNPN; CDR2 reads SVGIG (reference sequence). Trimming at V came to 3 bases and at J to 2 bases, leaving 4 bases not matched to a gene. The CDR3 bases are TGTGCCTGGAGGCCGGGACAGACCTACGAGCAGTACTTC. This translates into CAWRPGQTYEQYF.

This clonotype was seen repeatedly, ten times or more. This chain connects TRBV7-2 to TRBJ2-7, with 8 nucleotides matching TRBD2. From germline, CDR1 is SGHTA and CDR2 FQGNSA. CDR3 length: 15 residues. Unmatched junction bases numbered 5, after V lost 1 base and J lost 3 bases. CDR3 region: CASSLDGLAYYEQYF. As DNA, the CDR3 is TGTGCCAGCAGCTTAGACGGACTAGCCTACTACGAGCAGTACTTC.

This clonotype was detected many times. This chain joins TRBV7-9 and TRBJ1-1, with unresolved D. Germline V CDR1 and CDR2: SEHNR, FQNEAQ (reference sequence). The CDR3 has 15 amino acids. V lost 1 base, J lost 0 bases, and 9 bases lay in between. The CDR3 DNA follows: TGTGCCAGCAGCTTAGGAACCACCTTGAACACTGAAGCTTTCTTT. Its protein product is CASSLGTTLNTEAFF. The whole variable domain, filled in from reference TRBV7-9 and TRBJ1-1, reads DTGVSQNPRHKITKRGQNVTFRCDPISEHNRLYWYRQTLGQGPEFLTYFQNEAQLEKSRLLSDRFSAERPKGSFSTLEIQRTEQGDSAMYLCASSLGTTLNTEAFFGQGTRLTVV.

This clonotype was found many times. The chain recombines TRBV7-9 with TRBJ2-4; D not resolved. CDR1 is SEHNR and CDR2 is FQNEAQ in the germline V gene (reference sequence). The CDR3 contains 11 residues. Trimming removed 8 bases from V and 3 bases from J, with 5 bases in between. The CDR3 here is CASVSKNIQYF. CDR3 sequence (DNA): TGTGCCAGCGTGAGCAAAAACATTCAGTACTTC. Drawing the rest from reference TRBV7-9 and TRBJ2-4, the complete variable domain is DTGVSQNPRHKITKRGQNVTFRCDPISEHNRLYWYRQTLGQGPEFLTYFQNEAQLEKSRLLSDRFSAERPKGSFSTLEIQRTEQGDSAMYLCASVSKNIQYFGAGTRLSVL.

This chain joins TRBV27 and TRBJ2-7, with D hard to call. Trimming left V 1 base short and J 5 bases short, with 9 bases between. The CDR3 consists of 13 residues. Germline values: CDR1 MNHEY, CDR2 SMNVEV (reference sequence). The CDR3 is CASSLWATHEQYF. The CDR3, as DNA: TGTGCCAGCAGTTTATGGGCAACCCACGAGCAGTACTTC.

This clonotype was found many times. The chain joins TRBV28 to TRBJ2-7, with TRBD1 matching 7 bases. Germline values: CDR1 MDHEN, CDR2 SYDVKM. This CDR3 has 13 residues. J gave up 3 bases and V 6 bases, and 5 bases lay outside the gene matches. The CDR3 sequence: CASRSTGDYEQYF. The CDR3 nucleotides read TGTGCCAGCAGATCAACAGGGGACTACGAGCAGTACTTC. The variable domain in full, with the rest retrieved from reference TRBV28 and TRBJ2-7, is DVKVTQSSRYLVKRTGEKVFLECVQDMDHENMFWYRQDPGLGLRLIYFSYDVKMKEKGDIPEGYSVSREKKERFSLILESASTNQTSMYLCASRSTGDYEQYFGPGTRLTVT.

Of note for this clonotype: This clone may be a read error of a much larger clone one base away. This chain connects TRBV15 to TRBJ2-1, with D unresolved. Germline V gene lookup returns CDR1 LNHNV and CDR2 YYDKDF (reference sequence). The CDR3 covers 14 residues. The CDR3 DNA reads TGTGCCACCAGCAGAGTCCTCAGAGACAATGAGCAGCTCTTC. This sequence encodes CATSRVLRDNEQLF.

As for this clonotype: A single base separates this from a much larger clone, so it may be a read error. The V and J genes are TRBV2 and TRBJ1-1; D gene uncertain. This CDR3 spans 12 amino acids. Germline V lookup: CDR1 SNHLY, CDR2 FYNNEI. The CDR3 loop is CAGRPPNEEAFF. The DNA of the CDR3 is TGTGCCGGCAGACCCCCCAACGAGGAAGCTTTCTTT.

This clonotype was recorded many times. V is TRBV7-9 and J is TRBJ1-1, with D unresolved. CDR1 is SEHNR, CDR2 FQNEAQ, per germline (reference sequence). Trimming took off 5 bases at V and 2 bases at J, with 9 bases between the two ends. This CDR3 has 13 residues. CDR3 loop: CASSPWRNTEAFF. CDR3 nucleotide sequence: TGTGCCAGCAGCCCTTGGAGAAACACTGAAGCTTTCTTT.

The chain joins TRBV11-2 to TRBJ2-7, with a possible D match to TRBD2 (5 bases). The CDR3 runs to 14 residues. Deletions cut 6 bases from V and 0 bases from J, with 12 bases between. Germline V lookup: CDR1 SGHAT, CDR2 FQNNGV. This CDR3 is CASSYSGVSYEQYF. The CDR3 region has the DNA TGTGCCAGCAGTTACAGCGGCGTCTCCTACGAGCAGTACTTC.

Concerning this clonotype: This could be a read error, since a much larger clone is one nucleotide away. The chain joins TRBV4-3 to TRBJ2-7; maybe TRBD2 (5 bases). In germline, CDR1 is LGHNA, CDR2 YSLEER. The CDR3 sequence is 13 residues long. CDR3 in amino acids: CACSQDRGAEQYF. CDR3 sequence (DNA): TGCGCCTGCAGCCAAGATCGGGGTGCCGAGCAGTACTTC.

This clonotype has ten or more counts. The chain recombines TRBV28 with TRBJ2-1, with D possibly being TRBD2 (6 bases). V was trimmed by 5 bases and J by 10 bases, leaving 15 bases between them. Germline V gene data show CDR1 as MDHEN and CDR2 as SYDVKM. This CDR3 comprises 13 residues. CDR3 DNA sequence: TGTGCCAGCAGTCACGGGGCGGGGATAGAGCAGTTCTTC. This translates into CASSHGAGIEQFF.

The V gene is TRBV4-1, the J gene TRBJ2-7, with 13 nucleotides matching TRBD2. Germline V lookup: CDR1 MGHRA, CDR2 YSYEKL. V trimming: 4 bases; J trimming: 0 bases; junction bases outside the gene matches: 9. CDR3 length: 18 residues. Here the CDR3 reads CASSPLGTSGAISYEQYF. CDR3 in DNA: TGCGCCAGCAGCCCCCTGGGGACTAGCGGGGCGATCTCCTACGAGCAGTACTTC.

This clonotype was counted at least ten times. The chain employs TRBV28 and TRBJ2-5, with 7 bases lining up with TRBD2. Germline CDR1 reads MDHEN; CDR2 reads SYDVKM. V lost 4 bases to trimming and J lost 2 bases; unmatched junction nucleotides: 19. CDR3 length: 19 amino acids. CDR3 residues: CASSYPLSYGGRDQETQYF. The CDR3 DNA reads as TGTGCCAGCAGTTATCCCTTATCCTATGGGGGGAGGGATCAAGAGACCCAGTACTTC.

The gene calls are TRBV27 and TRBJ1-2, with 7 positions matching TRBD1. The CDR3 is 14 amino acids. V lost 4 bases and J lost 4; bases outside the gene matches: 6. In germline, CDR1 is MNHEY, CDR2 SMNVEV (reference sequence). CDR3 residues: CASSSGQVPYGYTF. The CDR3 nucleotides read TGTGCCAGCAGTTCCGGACAGGTACCCTATGGCTACACCTTC.

This clonotype was observed a handful of times. This sequence may be a read error, since a much larger clone differs from it by one base. The gene calls are TRBV25-1 and TRBJ2-7; 7 bases map to TRBD2. The germline CDR1 and CDR2 sequences are MGHDK and SYGVNS. This CDR3 contains 13 residues. This CDR3 reads CASSERERYEQCF. The CDR3 nucleotides read TGTGCCAGCAGTGAGCGGGAGCGCTACGAGCAGTGCTTC.

Of note for this clonotype: This may be a read error, as it is one base from a much larger clone. This sequence joins TRBV9 and TRBJ2-2; the D gene could be TRBD1 or TRBD2 (6 bases each). CDR1 is SGDLS, CDR2 YYNGEE, per germline. CDR3 length equals 14 residues. The CDR3 DNA sequence: TGTGTCAGCAGCCATCAGAGGGGGGCCGGGGAGCTGTTTTTT. Protein: CVSSHQRGAGELFF.

This clonotype has a single count. This may arise from a read error, as a much more abundant clone is one base away. In nucleotides, the CDR3 is TGTGCCTGGAGTTTTAGCGGAGACACAGATACGCAGTATTTT. Its translation is CAWSFSGDTDTQYF. V is TRBV30 and J is TRBJ2-3; tentative D call: TRBD2 (6 bases). The CDR3 runs to 14 residues. The germline gives CDR1 GTSNPN, CDR2 SVGIG (reference sequence). Deletions cut 2 bases from V and 2 bases from J, with 11 bases between.

The chain has TRBV6-2 or TRBV6-3 and TRBJ2-1, with 8 bases aligning to TRBD2. The CDR3 covers 15 residues. Germline CDR1 and CDR2: MNHEY and SVGEGT. The V and J ends lost 2 bases and 2 bases, in that order; junction bases with no gene match: 2. DNA of the CDR3: TGTGCCAGCAGTTACGTCGGGGGGGCCTACAATGAGCAGTTCTTC. This encodes CASSYVGGAYNEQFF.